This T cell receptor (beta chain) was retrieved from a study of shared clonotypes between healthy human individuals. General study points: Clonotypes not shared had lower generation probabilities than those common to all four donors. Rarefaction revealed incomplete sorted-subset sequencing despite large depth. Clonotype sharing among donors was thought likely to change with sequencing depth.

It was across several immunoSEQ plates that each subset's genomic DNA was evenly split. Assay used: immunoSEQ multiplex PCR; TCRdb lists only in-frame clones, some missing. The sample includes 2 million to 2.5 million clones, over 90% of them seen just once. V lost 2 bases and J 5 bases, leaving 11 bases between the germline ends. This CDR3 contains 14 residues. The germline V gene encodes CDR1 MDHEN and CDR2 SYDVKM. To note about this clone: Antigen unknown.

The sequence was obtained from a man aged 18 to 35 in good health. Some clones in this sample may be carry-over from other donors' samples. The sequenced material came from naive CD4+ T cells from PBMCs. The subset was: CD45RA+ positively selected. This rearrangement joins TRBV28 to TRBJ2-3; D gene uncertain. Written as DNA, the CDR3 is TGTGCCAGCAGTTTAGGGTTGGGCGTAGATACGCAGTATTTT. This sequence encodes CASSLGLGVDTQYF.